Presented here are 25 T cell receptor beta chains from one specimen sequenced in a study of blood T cell repertoires in COVID-19. Profiling relied on immunoSEQ multiplex PCR, and the TCRdb table lists in-frame clones only, not all of them. The sample shows roughly 400,000 clones, approximately 88% of them seen only once. The specimen sequenced was PBMCs or T cells enriched from blood (not recorded which). The origin of the receptors is a woman aged 40 to 49 with acute COVID-19.

The chain combines TRBV19 with TRBJ1-6; 12 bases are shared with TRBD1. The CDR3 length is 16 residues. V was clipped by 4 bases and J by 10 bases; unmatched bases: 8. Germline V CDR1 and CDR2: LNHDA, SQIVND (reference sequence). Here the CDR3 reads CASSRGQGASQSPLHF. The CDR3 nucleotides read TGTGCCAGTAGTAGGGGACAGGGGGCGTCCCAGTCACCCCTCCACTTT.

The chain recombines TRBV12-3 or TRBV12-4 with TRBJ2-7; D unclear. V was trimmed by 9 bases and J by 2 bases, leaving 11 bases between them. The CDR3 is 12 residues long. Written as DNA, the CDR3 is TGTGCCAGTAGTCTTCGTACCTACGAGCAGTACTTC. Translation gives CASSLRTYEQYF.

J is TRBJ2-3 and V is TRBV10-3; no clear D. Germline V gene sequence: CDR1 ENHRY, CDR2 SYGVKD. Trimming took off 10 bases at V and 4 bases at J, with 18 bases between the two ends. The CDR3 has 14 residues. CDR3 protein: CATAQGVRPDTQYF. Here the CDR3 DNA reads TGTGCCACCGCCCAAGGAGTAAGGCCAGATACGCAGTATTTT.

This clone was detected once. The chain carries TRBV6-2 or TRBV6-3 and TRBJ1-5; D is undetermined. The germline V gene encodes CDR1 MNHEY and CDR2 SVGEGT. V shed 8 bases and J shed 5 bases, with 16 bases lying between them. The CDR3 is made up of 14 amino acids. Here the CDR3 DNA reads TGTGCCAGCGGTTCGGATCGGGTGGATCAGCCCCAGCATTTT. It specifies CASGSDRVDQPQHF.

This clone was recorded once. This chain links TRBV10-2 with TRBJ1-3, with 9 bases identical to TRBD1. CDR1 is WSHSY, CDR2 SAAADI, per germline. The CDR3 has 13 residues. With V trimmed by 2 bases and J by 9 bases, 2 bases remained unmatched. CDR3 amino acids: CASSEGQGFTIYF. The CDR3 DNA sequence: TGCGCCAGCAGTGAGGGACAGGGGTTCACCATATATTTT.

The chain joins TRBV9 to TRBJ1-6, with a weak D call TRBD1 (5 bases). V was shortened by 0 bases and J by 6 bases, with 10 bases between the two germline ends. Looked up from germline, CDR1 is SGDLS and CDR2 is YYNGEE. The CDR3 consists of 15 residues. In DNA form, the CDR3 reads TGTGCCAGCAGCGTAGATGTACAGGCTAATTCACCCCTCCACTTT. It yields the protein CASSVDVQANSPLHF.

This sequence joins TRBV3-1 (or the pseudogene TRBV3-2) and TRBJ2-2, with TRBD2 matching over 14 bases. J lost 0 bases, V lost 0 bases, and 6 bases had no gene match. CDR1 and CDR2 from the germline V gene are LGHDT and YNNKEL (reference sequence). The CDR3 loop spans 20 amino acids. The CDR3 DNA is TGTGCCAGCAGCCAAGATCGATGGACTAGCGGGGGGCCGAACACCGGGGAGCTGTTTTTT. Protein: CASSQDRWTSGGPNTGELFF.

The chain recombines TRBV6-6 with TRBJ1-1; TRBD1 is a possible D gene (6 bases). The V gene's germline CDR1 is MNHNY and CDR2 SVGAGI (reference sequence). V was shortened by 8 bases and J by 11 bases, with 18 bases between the two germline ends. The CDR3 is 12 amino acids. The CDR3 DNA reads TGTGCCAGCGGAGACTGGGGGCTATGGGCTTTCTTT. This translates into CASGDWGLWAFF.

The V and J genes are TRBV19 and TRBJ1-3; tentative D call: TRBD1 (5 bases). Trimming cost V 3 bases and J 5 bases, with 8 bases left between them. The CDR3 loop spans 13 amino acids. The germline V gene encodes CDR1 LNHDA and CDR2 SQIVND (reference sequence). CDR3 region: CASSMEGRNTIYF. The CDR3 coding sequence is TGTGCCAGTAGTATGGAGGGGCGAAACACCATATATTTT.

The V and J genes are TRBV6-6 and TRBJ1-4; D ambiguous. The CDR3 spans 15 residues. Trimming took off 4 bases at V and 0 bases at J, with 9 bases between the two ends. Per the germline V gene, CDR1 is MNHNY and CDR2 is SVGAGI (reference sequence). CDR3: CASSFSPPTNEKLFF. The CDR3 nucleotides read TGTGCCAGCAGTTTCTCTCCTCCAACTAATGAAAAACTGTTTTTT.

The chain's CDR3 is CSVVSVEAFF. In DNA, the CDR3 is TGCAGCGTTGTTTCTGTTGAAGCTTTCTTT. The chain recombines TRBV29-1 with TRBJ1-1; the D is unclear. Germline-derived CDR1 and CDR2 are SQVTM and ANQGSEA. The CDR3 loop spans 10 amino acids. V lost 4 bases and J 7 bases, leaving 7 bases between the germline ends. Combining the CDR3 with reference TRBV29-1 and TRBJ1-1 gives the whole variable domain SAVISQKPSRDICQRGTSLTIQCQVDSQVTMMFWYRQQPGQSLTLIATANQGSEATYESGFVIDKFPISRPNLTFSTLTVSNMSPEDSSIYLCSVVSVEAFFGQGTRLTVV.

The V gene is TRBV4-2, the J gene TRBJ2-1; TRBD2 agrees at 10 bases. Trimming removed 4 bases from V and 7 bases from J; junction bases left unmatched: 10. The CDR3 runs 16 residues. From germline, CDR1 is LGHNA and CDR2 YNFKEQ. CDR3 sequence: CASSPDGQRGGNEQFF. In nucleotides, the CDR3 is TGTGCCAGCAGCCCCGACGGCCAGCGGGGGGGAAATGAGCAGTTCTTC.

CDR3 residues: CASSFTGGVTEAFF. In DNA form, the CDR3 reads TGCGCCAGCAGCTTCACAGGGGGCGTCACTGAAGCTTTCTTT. V and J are TRBV5-1 and TRBJ1-1; 9 bases are shared with TRBD1. CDR3 length: 14 amino acids. The J segment lost 4 bases and the V segment lost 2 bases, leaving 3 bases of the junction unmatched. Germline V gene data show CDR1 as SGHRS and CDR2 as YFSETQ. The variable domain in full, completed from reference TRBV5-1 and TRBJ1-1, reads KAGVTQTPRYLIKTRGQQVTLSCSPISGHRSVSWYQQTPGQGLQFLFEYFSETQRNKGNFPGRFSGRQFSNSRSEMNVSTLELGDSALYLCASSFTGGVTEAFFGQGTRLTVV.

The rearrangement links TRBV2 to TRBJ1-1; 7 nucleotides agree with TRBD1. After removal of 4 bases from V and 0 bases from J, the junction contained 8 bases not matched to a gene. CDR1 SNHLY and CDR2 FYNNEI come from the germline V gene. The CDR3 length is 16 residues. The CDR3 nucleotides are TGTGCCAGCAGTGCTTCGCTCGACAGGGTGAACACTGAAGCTTTCTTT. Its protein is CASSASLDRVNTEAFF.

The chain combines TRBV5-4 with TRBJ1-2, with D unclear. Germline values: CDR1 SGHNT, CDR2 YYREEE (reference sequence). The germline V and J ends were trimmed by 4 bases and 0 bases, with 13 bases remaining between them. The CDR3 extends over 15 amino acids. Here the CDR3 reads CASSVWSLANYGYTF. CDR3 in DNA: TGTGCCAGCAGCGTCTGGTCGTTAGCTAACTATGGCTACACCTTC. Variable domain in full (rest from reference TRBV5-4 and TRBJ1-2): ETGVTQSPTHLIKTRGQQVTLRCSSQSGHNTVSWYQQALGQGPQFIFQYYREEENGRGNFPPRFSGLQFPNYSSELNVNALELDDSALYLCASSVWSLANYGYTFGSGTRLTVV.

This clone turned up a few times. The V and J genes are TRBV5-4 and TRBJ1-1, with D possibly matching TRBD1 (5 bases). The CDR3 loop spans 14 amino acids. Trimming removed 1 base at V and 11 bases at J, with 18 bases between. Per germline, CDR1 SGHNT and CDR2 YYREEE (reference sequence). The CDR3 DNA follows: TGTGCCAGCAGCTTGAAAGGAGTGGGGCAGATTGCTTTCTTT. Its protein is CASSLKGVGQIAFF. Full variable domain (missing parts from reference TRBV5-4 and TRBJ1-1): ETGVTQSPTHLIKTRGQQVTLRCSSQSGHNTVSWYQQALGQGPQFIFQYYREEENGRGNFPPRFSGLQFPNYSSELNVNALELDDSALYLCASSLKGVGQIAFFGQGTRLTVV.

This clone was detected only once. V usage is TRBV19 and J usage is TRBJ2-1; 12 nucleotides agree with TRBD2. V dropped 7 bases and J dropped 7; count of bases not matched to a gene: 8. This CDR3 is built from 15 residues. Germline assignment: CDR1 LNHDA and CDR2 SQIVND (reference sequence). CDR3 region: CASTGLAGLRNEQFF. In DNA, the CDR3 is TGTGCCAGTACCGGACTAGCGGGGTTAAGAAATGAGCAGTTCTTC.

The V and J genes are TRBV2 and TRBJ2-1; the match to TRBD2 covers 11 bases. CDR3 length equals 18 residues. Germline CDR1 is SNHLY and CDR2 is FYNNEI. V shed 1 base and J 4 bases; nucleotides not matched to a gene: 9. The CDR3 loop is CASSEVGAASGGYNEQFF. The CDR3 region has the DNA TGTGCCAGCAGTGAAGTGGGGGCGGCTAGCGGGGGGTACAATGAGCAGTTCTTC. The whole variable domain, remainder taken from reference TRBV2 and TRBJ2-1, is EPEVTQTPSHQVTQMGQEVILRCVPISNHLYFYWYRQILGQKVEFLVSFYNNEISEKSEIFDDQFSVERPDGSNFTLKIRSTKLEDSAMYFCASSEVGAASGGYNEQFFGPGTRLTVL.

This chain uses TRBV3-1 (or the pseudogene TRBV3-2) with TRBJ1-2; 8 bases are shared with TRBD1. This CDR3 contains 14 residues. Unmatched junction bases numbered 5, after V lost 4 bases and J lost 4 bases. Germline V gene sequence: CDR1 LGHDT, CDR2 YNNKEL (reference sequence). The CDR3 reads CASSPRTGSYGYTF. The CDR3 DNA follows: TGTGCCAGCAGCCCACGGACAGGGAGCTATGGCTACACCTTC.

This clone was picked up one time. This chain connects TRBV5-1 to TRBJ1-5, with D tentatively TRBD1 (5 bases). Germline V gene lookup returns CDR1 SGHRS and CDR2 YFSETQ. The CDR3 runs 14 residues. V was shortened by 1 base and J by 11 bases, with 16 bases between the two germline ends. The CDR3 loop reads CASSLLGGADTQHF. The CDR3 DNA follows: TGCGCCAGCAGCTTGTTGGGGGGAGCCGACACCCAGCATTTT.

The chain employs TRBV18 and TRBJ2-7; D possibly corresponds to TRBD2 (6 bases). The germline V and J ends were trimmed by 2 bases and 6 bases, with 14 bases remaining between them. This CDR3 region has 14 residues. Germline loops: CDR1 KGHSH, CDR2 LQKENI. The DNA for the CDR3 is TGTGCCAGCTCACCAGCAGGGACTCCTTCCGAGCAGTACTTC. Its translation is CASSPAGTPSEQYF.

This sequence joins TRBV24-1 and TRBJ1-4; D not resolved. Germline assignment: CDR1 KGHDR and CDR2 SFDVKD. The CDR3 runs to 11 residues. Trimming took 6 bases from V and 8 from J, leaving 6 bases between them. The DNA for the CDR3 is TGTGCCACCAGTCTCGGGGAAAAACTGTTTTTT. Its translation is CATSLGEKLFF.

This clone has just a few counts. The chain carries TRBV3-1 (or the pseudogene TRBV3-2) and TRBJ2-3; 8 bases match TRBD2. The CDR3 totals 15 residues. V shed 0 bases and J 5 bases; nucleotides not matched to a gene: 4. Germline V gene sequence: CDR1 LGHDT, CDR2 YNNKEL (reference sequence). The CDR3 sequence: CASSQDGGARDTQYF. As DNA, the CDR3 is TGTGCCAGCAGCCAAGACGGGGGGGCTAGAGATACGCAGTATTTT.

The chain recombines TRBV5-1 with TRBJ2-3; the match to TRBD1 covers 7 bases. Germline V gives CDR1 SGHRS, CDR2 YFSETQ. V was pared by 4 bases and J by 6 bases, with 5 bases of the junction left unmatched. The CDR3 is made up of 13 amino acids. The CDR3, as DNA: TGCGCCAGCAGCCATACAGGGGCCGATACGCAGTATTTT. Its protein is CASSHTGADTQYF.

V and J are TRBV9 and TRBJ1-3, with 10 bases aligning to TRBD1. Germline V gene sequence: CDR1 SGDLS, CDR2 YYNGEE. The V gene end was trimmed by 4 bases and the J gene end by 0 bases; junction bases not matched to a gene: 10. The CDR3 covers 18 residues. CDR3 bases: TGTGCCAGCAGCTTCGACAGGGGGCTACTTTACTCTGGAAACACCATATATTTT. Translating gives CASSFDRGLLYSGNTIYF.